The next 30 T cell receptor beta chains were all read from a single sample in a study of immune characterization of retroperitoneal liposarcoma. Via MiXCR, TCRdb re-called the PCR reads, giving one row per CDR3 protein. The sample lists roughly 11,000 distinct CDR3 sequences; roughly 28% were seen once. Material for sequencing was tumor tissue. Receptors originate from a female donor with retroperitoneal liposarcoma.

This clonotype was detected only a few times. The chain links TRBV6-4 to TRBJ2-3, with D perhaps TRBD1 (6 bases). The ends were cut back, 8 bases at V and 4 bases at J, with 13 bases in the middle. The CDR3 is 13 residues long. Germline values: CDR1 MRHNA, CDR2 SNTAGT. CDR3 in DNA: TGTGCCAGCGGACAGCCAGGGGCAGATACGCAGTATTTT. It encodes CASGQPGADTQYF.

The rearrangement links TRBV6-8 to TRBJ1-3; D is unresolved. Germline V gene sequence: CDR1 MNHGY, CDR2 SAAAGT. Trimming took off 0 bases at V and 1 base at J, with 7 bases between the two ends. The CDR3 has 15 residues. The CDR3 reads CASSYSWLSGNTIYF. CDR3 sequence (DNA): TGTGCCAGCAGTTACTCCTGGCTTTCTGGAAACACCATATATTTT.

This clonotype was recorded at least ten times. The rearrangement uses TRBV6-1 and TRBJ2-7; D unclear. This CDR3 region has 12 residues. The V end was cut by 8 bases, the J end by 4 bases, with 12 bases between. CDR1 is MNHNS and CDR2 is SASEGT in the germline V gene. The CDR3 sequence is CASQRPPYEQYF. CDR3 sequence (DNA): TGTGCCAGCCAAAGGCCCCCTTACGAGCAGTACTTC.

As for this clonotype: This sequence may be a read error, since a much larger clone differs from it by one base. The chain uses TRBV6-6 and TRBJ2-1; the D gene is possibly TRBD1 (6 bases). The J call may be mistaken, given a closer DNA end match to TRBJ2-7. CDR1 MNHNY and CDR2 SVGAGI come from the germline V gene (reference sequence). This CDR3 spans 14 amino acids. This chain's CDR3 is CASSETGHPYEQYF. The CDR3 region has the DNA TGTGCCAGCAGTGAGACAGGCCACCCCTACGAGCAGTACTTC.

This clonotype was seen a few times. The rearrangement uses TRBV6-1 and TRBJ2-1; no clear D gene. The length of the CDR3 is 13 residues. V dropped 6 bases and J dropped 10 bases, with 16 bases sitting between them. Germline assignment: CDR1 MNHNS and CDR2 SASEGT. For the CDR3, the DNA is TGTGCCAGCAGGTACATGCCTACCTCCGAGCAGTTCTTC. Amino acid sequence: CASRYMPTSEQFF.

The chain uses TRBV6-1 and TRBJ2-3; TRBD2 might be the D (7 bases). The J call may not be correct, given that the DNA end is closer to TRBJ2-1. This CDR3 has 14 amino acids. Per the germline V gene, CDR1 is MNHNS and CDR2 is SASEGT. CDR3 loop: CASSEAGGQETQFF. DNA of the CDR3: TGTGCCAGCAGTGAAGCGGGGGGGCAAGAGACCCAGTTCTTC.

The chain links TRBV7-8 to TRBJ2-7; tentative D call: TRBD2 (5 bases). V lost 5 bases and J lost 3, with 14 bases in between. Germline assignment: CDR1 SGHVS and CDR2 FQNEAQ. The CDR3 runs to 14 residues. CDR3: CASSALAGGYEQYF. The CDR3 DNA sequence: TGTGCCAGCAGCGCATTGGCGGGTGGCTACGAGCAGTACTTC.

The genes are TRBV6-1 and TRBJ1-5; 10 bases fit TRBD1. The CDR3 has 15 residues. V was pared by 6 bases and J by 6 bases, with 8 bases of the junction left unmatched. Per germline, CDR1 MNHNS and CDR2 SASEGT. This CDR3 is CASRAGTGVVQPQHF. The CDR3, as DNA: TGTGCCAGCAGAGCCGGGACAGGGGTGGTTCAGCCCCAGCATTTT.

The CDR3 reads CASSLTSGSSYNEQFF. The DNA of the CDR3 is TGTGCCAGCAGTTTAACTAGCGGGAGCTCCTACAATGAGCAGTTCTTC. The chain couples TRBV6-9 to TRBJ2-1; 11 nucleotides align to TRBD2. V lost 4 bases, J lost 0 bases, and 2 bases stayed unmatched. Germline CDR1 and CDR2: MNHGY and SVAAGI. The CDR3 contains 16 residues.

This rearrangement joins TRBV11-2 to TRBJ1-2; 7 nucleotides align to TRBD1. With 5 bases clipped from V and 6 bases from J, the junction kept 15 bases outside the gene matches. Germline loops: CDR1 SGHAT, CDR2 FQNNGV. This CDR3 contains 16 residues. The CDR3, as DNA: TGTGCCAGCAGCGCCCGGGACAGCGCCTCAACTAATGGCTACACCTTC. Translating gives CASSARDSASTNGYTF.

The chain links TRBV5-1 to TRBJ2-5, with 8 bases identical to TRBD1. The end of the DNA fits TRBJ2-7 better, so the J call may be wrong. Germline CDR1 and CDR2: SGHRS and YFSETQ. The CDR3 sequence is 15 residues long. The DNA for the CDR3 is TGCGCCAGCAGCCTACGGACAGGGCACTCCTACGAGCAGTACTTC. Translation: CASSLRTGHSYEQYF.

Worth noting for this clonotype: A much larger clone sits a single nucleotide away, making a read error possible. V and J are TRBV6-1 and TRBJ2-5; 12 bases are shared with TRBD1. The end of the DNA is better explained by TRBJ2-7, so the J call may be wrong. The CDR3 consists of 16 residues. Germline CDR1 and CDR2: MNHNS and SASEGT. In DNA, the CDR3 is TGTGCCAGCAGTGACGACCCGGGACAGGGGGCCAACGAGCAGTACTTC. Protein sequence: CASSDDPGQGANEQYF.

Within the sample, this clonotype is medium-sized. This chain links TRBV10-1 with TRBJ2-1; TRBD1 is a possible D gene (5 bases). CDR1 WNHNN and CDR2 SYGVQD come from the germline V gene (reference sequence). The CDR3 sequence is 13 residues long. V gave up 2 bases and J gave up 10 bases, with 12 bases separating them. DNA of the CDR3: TGCGCCAGCAGTGAGGGACACTCCTACGAGCAGTTCTTC. It encodes CASSEGHSYEQFF.

This sequence joins TRBV6-1 and TRBJ2-1, with a possible D match to TRBD1 (5 bases). Germline lookup yields CDR1 MNHNS and CDR2 SASEGT. Trimming took 6 bases from V and 10 from J, leaving 13 bases between them. The CDR3 covers 12 residues. This CDR3 reads CASSTGSREQFF. CDR3 in DNA: TGTGCCAGCAGCACAGGTTCTCGCGAGCAGTTCTTC.

This clonotype was counted at least ten times. The V call is TRBV7-3, the J call TRBJ2-2; TRBD2 aligns across 8 bases. The CDR3 has 16 amino acids. Germline CDR1 is SGHTA and CDR2 is FQGTGA. Unmatched junction bases numbered 6, after V lost 1 base and J lost 5 bases. Here the CDR3 DNA reads TGTGCCAGCAGCTTAAATGGGGGACTAGAGACCGGGGAGCTGTTTTTT. Its protein is CASSLNGGLETGELFF.

The chain couples TRBV7-1 to TRBJ2-4; a weak D match, TRBD2 (5 bases). With the DNA end fitting TRBJ2-1 better, the J assignment may be wrong. TRBV7-1 is an ORF for which the function is uncertain. This CDR3 is 14 amino acids long. CDR3 residues: CASSRGLSPETQFF. The CDR3 DNA reads as TGTGCCAGCAGCCGCGGACTTTCCCCAGAGACCCAGTTCTTC.

In this sample, this clonotype turned up a few times. This chain connects TRBV25-1 to TRBJ1-2, with TRBD1 identical over 7 bases. This CDR3 has 12 residues. Germline trimming cut 6 bases from V and 8 bases from J; bases unmatched to any gene: 6. CDR1 is MGHDK and CDR2 is SYGVNS in the germline V gene. As DNA, the CDR3 is TGTGCCAGCAGGGGGACAGCGCAGGGCTACACCTTC. Encoded protein: CASRGTAQGYTF.

V and J are TRBV7-3 and TRBJ2-7, with D hard to call. The germline V and J ends were trimmed by 4 bases and 0 bases, with 16 bases remaining between them. This CDR3 is built from 16 residues. Germline-derived CDR1 and CDR2 are SGHTA and FQGTGA. The DNA of the CDR3 is TGTGCCAGCAGCTCGAAACAAGGCGAGAGCTCCTACGAGCAGTACTTC. Amino acids: CASSSKQGESSYEQYF.

In its sample, this clonotype was seen once. V is TRBV6-1 and J is TRBJ2-7; 16 nucleotides agree with TRBD2. V lost 6 bases to trimming and J lost 3 bases; unmatched junction nucleotides: 8. This CDR3 comprises 17 residues. Germline V lookup: CDR1 MNHNS, CDR2 SASEGT. CDR3 region: CASSRPGTSGRVYEQYF. CDR3 coding DNA: TGTGCCAGCAGCCGTCCCGGGACTAGCGGGAGGGTCTACGAGCAGTACTTC.

The V gene is TRBV6-1, the J gene TRBJ2-3; the D gene is possibly TRBD1 (5 bases). This CDR3 has 13 amino acids. Germline V gives CDR1 MNHNS, CDR2 SASEGT. The V end lost 6 bases, the J end lost 5 bases, and 12 bases lay between the germline ends. CDR3 protein: CASRQGFRDTQYF. For the CDR3, the DNA is TGTGCCAGCAGGCAGGGCTTTAGAGATACGCAGTATTTT.

This clonotype was seen ten or more times. This chain links TRBV11-1 with TRBJ2-1; 7 bases match TRBD1. The ends lost 4 bases at V and 7 bases at J; junction bases unmatched: 4. This CDR3 region has 13 residues. The V gene's germline CDR1 is SGHAT and CDR2 FQDESV (reference sequence). CDR3 protein: CASSSGQLNEQFF. The CDR3 region has the DNA TGTGCCAGCAGCTCGGGACAGCTGAATGAGCAGTTCTTC. The full variable domain, completed using reference TRBV11-1 and TRBJ2-1, is EAEVAQSPRYKITEKSQAVAFWCDPISGHATLYWYRQILGQGPELLVQFQDESVVDDSQLPKDRFSAERLKGVDSTLKIQPAELGDSAMYLCASSSGQLNEQFFGPGTRLTVL.

This rearrangement joins TRBV7-9 to TRBJ2-1; D gene unclear. V dropped 4 bases and J dropped 2 bases, with 18 bases sitting between them. CDR3 size: 17 residues. CDR1 SEHNR and CDR2 FQNEAQ come from the germline V gene (reference sequence). The CDR3 loop reads CASSYELGISPYNEQFF. CDR3 bases: TGTGCCAGCAGCTACGAACTGGGAATATCTCCCTACAATGAGCAGTTCTTC.

This rearrangement joins TRBV27 to TRBJ2-5; D possibly corresponds to TRBD2 (6 bases). This CDR3 is 14 amino acids long. The V end lost 5 bases, the J end lost 5 bases, and 15 bases lay between the germline ends. Germline V gene lookup returns CDR1 MNHEY and CDR2 SMNVEV (reference sequence). The CDR3: CASSGLGAGETQYF. As DNA, the CDR3 is TGTGCCAGCAGTGGCCTAGGCGCGGGGGAGACCCAGTACTTC.

In the case of this clonotype: Being one base from a much bigger clone, this may be a read error. This sequence joins TRBV6-5 and TRBJ2-5, with 7 bases aligning to TRBD2. Germline lookup yields CDR1 MNHEY and CDR2 SVGAGI. V lost 4 bases to trimming and J lost 6 bases; unmatched junction nucleotides: 17. This CDR3 is built from 17 residues. CDR3 protein: CASSSPGLVGGKKTQYF. For the CDR3, the DNA is TGTGCCAGCAGTTCCCCAGGACTAGTGGGAGGGAAAAAGACCCAGTACTTC.

The sample holds a few counts of this clonotype. J is TRBJ1-4 and V is TRBV7-6; TRBD1 matches 10 bases. Germline CDR1 reads SGHVS; CDR2 reads FNYEAQ. CDR3 size: 14 residues. V lost 11 bases and J lost 8; bases outside the gene matches: 11. CDR3 DNA sequence: TGTGCCGTAAATCCCGGGACAGGGGACGAAAAACTGTTTTTT. This translates into CAVNPGTGDEKLFF.

This clonotype has a single count. The chain couples TRBV11-2 to TRBJ2-4; 9 nucleotides match TRBD2. The CDR3 covers 14 residues. The J segment lost 13 bases and the V segment lost 6 bases, leaving 13 bases of the junction unmatched. Germline lookup yields CDR1 SGHAT and CDR2 FQNNGV. CDR3 amino acids: CASRLAGPSGEQYF. CDR3 nucleotides: TGTGCCAGCAGGCTAGCGGGGCCAAGCGGTGAGCAGTACTTC.

The chain couples TRBV6-1 to TRBJ1-2; possibly TRBD1 for D (5 bases). CDR3 length: 16 residues. The V gene lost 0 bases and the J gene lost 2 bases, with 13 bases spanning the gap. Germline assignment: CDR1 MNHNS and CDR2 SASEGT. CDR3 coding DNA: TGTGCCAGCAGTGAAGCGGCAGGGCCGTCCAACTATGGCTACACCTTC. It specifies CASSEAAGPSNYGYTF.

The rearrangement uses TRBV6-1 and TRBJ2-1, with TRBD2 matching over 11 bases. The CDR3 is 15 amino acids. The germline gives CDR1 MNHNS, CDR2 SASEGT. V trimming: 2 bases; J trimming: 4 bases; junction bases outside the gene matches: 1. CDR3 bases: TGTGCCAGCAGTGAACTAGCGGGGGGTTACAATGAGCAGTTCTTC. Amino acid sequence: CASSELAGGYNEQFF.

To note about this clonotype: This CDR3 is missing its conserved last phenylalanine or tryptophan, likely due to a read error. The genes are TRBV6-8 and TRBJ2-7; 12 bases are a match to TRBD2. V gave up 2 bases and J gave up 7 bases; unmatched junction bases: 9. The CDR3 is 16 residues long. Germline V gene lookup returns CDR1 MNHGY and CDR2 SAAAGT. CDR3 nucleotide sequence: TGTGCCAGCAGTTACGATTCTAGCGGGGGGGCCGGTGAGCAGTACCTC. This gives the protein CASSYDSSGGAGEQYL.

This clonotype was counted between two and nine times. The CDR3 DNA is TGTGCCAGCAGTTATGGGCGGGTGAACACTGAAGCTTTCTTT. Translated: CASSYGRVNTEAFF. V usage is TRBV6-1 and J usage is TRBJ1-1, with D uncertain. The CDR3 has 14 residues. V was cut by 5 bases and J by 0 bases, with 10 bases left in between. CDR1 is MNHNS, CDR2 SASEGT, per germline.